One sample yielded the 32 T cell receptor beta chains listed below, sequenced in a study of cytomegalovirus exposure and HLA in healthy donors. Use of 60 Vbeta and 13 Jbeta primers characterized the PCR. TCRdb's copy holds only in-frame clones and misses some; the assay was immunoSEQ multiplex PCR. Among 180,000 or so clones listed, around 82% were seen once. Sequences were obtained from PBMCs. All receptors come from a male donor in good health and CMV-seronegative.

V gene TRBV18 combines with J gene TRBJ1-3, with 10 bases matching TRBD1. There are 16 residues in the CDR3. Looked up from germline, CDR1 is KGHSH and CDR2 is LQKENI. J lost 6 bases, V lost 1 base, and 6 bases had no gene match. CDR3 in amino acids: CASSPLRTGGSNTIYF. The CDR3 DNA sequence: TGTGCCAGCTCACCACTTCGGACAGGGGGTTCAAACACCATATATTTT.

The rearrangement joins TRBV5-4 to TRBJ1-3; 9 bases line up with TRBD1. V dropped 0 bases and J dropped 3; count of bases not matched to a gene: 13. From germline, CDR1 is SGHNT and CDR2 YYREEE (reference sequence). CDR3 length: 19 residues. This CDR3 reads CASSLVGGTGGAFGNTIYF. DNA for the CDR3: TGTGCCAGCAGCTTGGTGGGGGGAACAGGGGGCGCTTTTGGAAACACCATATATTTT.

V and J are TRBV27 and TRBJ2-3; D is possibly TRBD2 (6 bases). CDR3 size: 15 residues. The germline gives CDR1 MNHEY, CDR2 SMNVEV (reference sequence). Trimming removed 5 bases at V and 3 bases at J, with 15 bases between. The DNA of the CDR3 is TGTGCCAGCAGTAGACCGGGACTGGGGACAGATACGCAGTATTTT. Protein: CASSRPGLGTDTQYF.

The CDR3: CASSGQGPTNSPLHF. CDR3 nucleotide sequence: TGTGCCAGCAGTGGACAGGGCCCTACCAATTCACCCCTCCACTTT. The V gene is TRBV2, the J gene TRBJ1-6; 7 nucleotides align to TRBD1. The CDR3 extends over 15 amino acids. Germline V gives CDR1 SNHLY, CDR2 FYNNEI. The V segment lost 4 bases and the J segment 7 bases; nucleotides outside the gene matches: 7.

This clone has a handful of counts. CDR3: CASRDGQGRQPQHF. The CDR3 DNA reads as TGTGCCAGCAGGGATGGACAGGGTAGACAGCCCCAGCATTTT. This rearrangement joins TRBV6-6 to TRBJ1-5; 8 bases align to TRBD1. CDR3 length: 14 amino acids. CDR1 is MNHNY, CDR2 SVGAGI, per germline (reference sequence). J lost 7 bases, V lost 6 bases, and 8 bases had no gene match.

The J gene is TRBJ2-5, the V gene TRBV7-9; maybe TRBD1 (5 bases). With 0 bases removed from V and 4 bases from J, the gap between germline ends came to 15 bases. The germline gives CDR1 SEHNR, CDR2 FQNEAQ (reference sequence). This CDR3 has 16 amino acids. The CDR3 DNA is TGTGCCAGCAGCTTAGCGGGCAGGGTAAGGGGAGAGACCCAGTACTTC. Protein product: CASSLAGRVRGETQYF.

The CDR3 bases are TGCGCCAGCAGCTTAGGACTAGCGGGTCGTGGGGCCGGGGAGCTGTTTTTT. Amino acid sequence: CASSLGLAGRGAGELFF. The chain links TRBV4-3 to TRBJ2-2; 11 bases match TRBD2. J lost 6 bases, V lost 5 bases, and 11 bases had no gene match. The CDR3 has 17 residues. The germline V gene has CDR1 LGHNA and CDR2 YSLEER.

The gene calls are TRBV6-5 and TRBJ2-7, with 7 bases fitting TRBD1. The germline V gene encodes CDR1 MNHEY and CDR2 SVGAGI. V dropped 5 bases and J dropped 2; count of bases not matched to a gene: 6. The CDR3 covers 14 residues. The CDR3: CASSPRQGAYEQYF. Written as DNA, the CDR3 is TGTGCCAGCAGTCCCCGGCAGGGGGCCTACGAGCAGTACTTC.

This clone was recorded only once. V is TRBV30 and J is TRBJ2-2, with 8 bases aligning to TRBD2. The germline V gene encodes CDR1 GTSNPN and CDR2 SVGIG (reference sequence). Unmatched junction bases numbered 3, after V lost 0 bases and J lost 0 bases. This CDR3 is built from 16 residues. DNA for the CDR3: TGTGCCTGGAGTGTACGGGGGGGACCGAACACCGGGGAGCTGTTTTTT. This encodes CAWSVRGGPNTGELFF.

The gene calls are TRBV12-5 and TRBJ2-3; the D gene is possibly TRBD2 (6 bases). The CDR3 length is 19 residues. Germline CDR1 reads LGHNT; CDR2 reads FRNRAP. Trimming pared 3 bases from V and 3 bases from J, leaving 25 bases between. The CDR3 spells CASGFQPKSSEGATDTQYF. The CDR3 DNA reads TGTGCTAGTGGTTTTCAGCCGAAGTCTAGCGAGGGAGCGACAGATACGCAGTATTTT.

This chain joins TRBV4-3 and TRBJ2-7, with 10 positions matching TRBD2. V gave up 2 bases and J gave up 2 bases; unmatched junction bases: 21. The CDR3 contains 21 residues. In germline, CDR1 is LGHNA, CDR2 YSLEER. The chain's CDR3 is CASSQTRGAGIAGGPPYEQYF. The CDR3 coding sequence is TGCGCCAGCAGCCAAACACGGGGGGCTGGTATAGCGGGAGGCCCACCCTACGAGCAGTACTTC.

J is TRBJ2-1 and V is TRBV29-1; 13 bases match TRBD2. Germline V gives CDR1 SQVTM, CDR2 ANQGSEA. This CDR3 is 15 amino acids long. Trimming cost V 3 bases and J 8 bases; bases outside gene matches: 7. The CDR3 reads CSVEENGLAGDEQFF. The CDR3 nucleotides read TGCAGCGTTGAGGAAAACGGACTAGCGGGAGATGAGCAGTTCTTC.

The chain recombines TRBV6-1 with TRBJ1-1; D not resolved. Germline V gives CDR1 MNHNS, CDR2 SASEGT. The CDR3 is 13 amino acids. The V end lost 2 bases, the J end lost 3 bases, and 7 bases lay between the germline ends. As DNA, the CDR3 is TGTGCCAGCAGTGAACAGGAATACACTGAAGCTTTCTTT. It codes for CASSEQEYTEAFF.

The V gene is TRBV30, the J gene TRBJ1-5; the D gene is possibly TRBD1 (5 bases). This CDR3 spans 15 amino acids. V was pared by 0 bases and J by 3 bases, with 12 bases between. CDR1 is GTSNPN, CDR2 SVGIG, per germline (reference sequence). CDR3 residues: CAWSVQGVINQPQHF. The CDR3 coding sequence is TGTGCCTGGAGTGTACAAGGGGTGATCAATCAGCCCCAGCATTTT.

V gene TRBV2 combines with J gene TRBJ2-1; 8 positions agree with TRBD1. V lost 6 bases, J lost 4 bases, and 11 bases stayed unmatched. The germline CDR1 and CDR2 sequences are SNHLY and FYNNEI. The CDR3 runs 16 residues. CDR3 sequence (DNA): TGTGCCAGCAGGGAAAGAACAGGGGGAAGGTACAATGAGCAGTTCTTC. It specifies CASRERTGGRYNEQFF.

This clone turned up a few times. This CDR3 reads CASSVRREAGGYNEQFF. The CDR3 bases are TGTGCCAGCAGCGTACGAAGGGAAGCGGGAGGTTACAATGAGCAGTTCTTC. This rearrangement joins TRBV5-8 to TRBJ2-1; TRBD2 matches at 9 bases. Germline V gene sequence: CDR1 SGHTS, CDR2 YDEGEE. The CDR3 extends over 17 amino acids. Trimming cost V 4 bases and J 4 bases; bases outside gene matches: 12.

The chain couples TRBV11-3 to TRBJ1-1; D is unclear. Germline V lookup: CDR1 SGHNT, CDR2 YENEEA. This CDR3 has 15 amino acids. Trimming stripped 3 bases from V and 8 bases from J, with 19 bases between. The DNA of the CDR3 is TGTGCCAGCAGCTTGGGAGGGCTGGGCGTGTCGGAAGCTTTCTTT. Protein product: CASSLGGLGVSEAFF.

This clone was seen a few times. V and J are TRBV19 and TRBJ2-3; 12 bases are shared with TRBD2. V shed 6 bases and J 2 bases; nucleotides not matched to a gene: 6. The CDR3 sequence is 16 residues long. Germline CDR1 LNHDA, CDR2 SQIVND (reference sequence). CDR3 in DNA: TGTGCCAGTAGGACCCTAGCGGGAGGGGTCACAGATACGCAGTATTTT. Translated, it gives CASRTLAGGVTDTQYF.

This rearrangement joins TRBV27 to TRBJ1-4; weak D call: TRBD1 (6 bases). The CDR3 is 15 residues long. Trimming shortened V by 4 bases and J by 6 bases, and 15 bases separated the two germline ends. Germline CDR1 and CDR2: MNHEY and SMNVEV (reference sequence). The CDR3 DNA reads TGTGCCAGCAGTTCCGTAACAGGGCGATATGAAAAACTGTTTTTT. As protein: CASSSVTGRYEKLFF. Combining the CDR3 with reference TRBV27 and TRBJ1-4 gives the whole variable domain EAQVTQNPRYLITVTGKKLTVTCSQNMNHEYMSWYRQDPGLGLRQIYYSMNVEVTDKGDVPEGYKVSRKEKRNFPLILESPSPNQTSLYFCASSSVTGRYEKLFFGSGTQLSVL.

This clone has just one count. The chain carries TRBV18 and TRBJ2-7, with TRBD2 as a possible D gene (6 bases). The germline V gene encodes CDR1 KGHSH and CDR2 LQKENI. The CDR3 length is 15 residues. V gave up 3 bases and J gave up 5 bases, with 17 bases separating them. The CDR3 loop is CASSPQGGGLDEQYF. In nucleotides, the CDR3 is TGTGCCAGCTCACCTCAGGGAGGCGGCCTCGACGAGCAGTACTTC.

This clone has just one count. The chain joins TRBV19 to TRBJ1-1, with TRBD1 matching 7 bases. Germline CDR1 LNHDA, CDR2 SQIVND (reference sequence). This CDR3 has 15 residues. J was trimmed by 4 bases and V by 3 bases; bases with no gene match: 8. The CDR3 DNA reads TGTGCCAGTAGTATGACAGGGCCCATCAGCACTGAAGCTTTCTTT. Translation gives CASSMTGPISTEAFF.

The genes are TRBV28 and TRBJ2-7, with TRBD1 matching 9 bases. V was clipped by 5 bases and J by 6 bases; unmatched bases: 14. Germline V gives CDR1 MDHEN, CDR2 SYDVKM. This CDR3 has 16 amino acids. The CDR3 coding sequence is TGTGCCAGCAGTCGACCTACAGGGGGCGCTTTTCTCGAGCAGTACTTC. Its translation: CASSRPTGGAFLEQYF.

CDR3 bases: TGTGCCAGCAGGGAAAACCAGGGTAGTACTGAAGCTTTCTTT. It codes for CASRENQGSTEAFF. V is TRBV6-1 and J is TRBJ1-1, with TRBD1 as a possible D gene (5 bases). Germline V gene sequence: CDR1 MNHNS, CDR2 SASEGT. CDR3 length: 14 amino acids. Trimming stripped 6 bases from V and 5 bases from J, with 16 bases between.

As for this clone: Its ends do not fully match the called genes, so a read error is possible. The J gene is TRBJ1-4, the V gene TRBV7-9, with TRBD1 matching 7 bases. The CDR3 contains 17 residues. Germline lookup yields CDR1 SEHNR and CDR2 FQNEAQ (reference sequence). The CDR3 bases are TGTTCCAGCAGCTCGGCCCAGGGGGGAGGAAAAAATGAAAAACTGTTTTTT. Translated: CSSSSAQGGGKNEKLFF.

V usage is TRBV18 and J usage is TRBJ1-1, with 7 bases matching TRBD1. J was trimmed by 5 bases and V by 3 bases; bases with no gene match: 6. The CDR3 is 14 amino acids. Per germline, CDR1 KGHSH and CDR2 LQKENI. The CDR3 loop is CASSPLTGDTEAFF. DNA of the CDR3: TGTGCCAGCTCACCCCTCACAGGGGATACTGAAGCTTTCTTT.

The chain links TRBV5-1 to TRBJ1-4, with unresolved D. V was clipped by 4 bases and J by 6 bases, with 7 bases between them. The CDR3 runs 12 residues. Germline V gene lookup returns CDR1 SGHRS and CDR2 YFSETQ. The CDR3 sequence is CASSREDEKLFF. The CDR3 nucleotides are TGCGCCAGCAGCCGGGAGGATGAAAAACTGTTTTTT. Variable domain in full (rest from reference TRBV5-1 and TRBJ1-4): KAGVTQTPRYLIKTRGQQVTLSCSPISGHRSVSWYQQTPGQGLQFLFEYFSETQRNKGNFPGRFSGRQFSNSRSEMNVSTLELGDSALYLCASSREDEKLFFGSGTQLSVL.

The CDR3 loop reads CASSRGVSNQPQHF. Written as DNA, the CDR3 is TGTGCCAGCAGCCGGGGGGTTAGCAATCAGCCCCAGCATTTT. The genes are TRBV7-2 and TRBJ1-5; the D gene is possibly TRBD1 (5 bases). The germline V gene has CDR1 SGHTA and CDR2 FQGNSA. V lost 5 bases, J lost 0 bases, and 8 bases lay in between. This CDR3 has 14 amino acids.

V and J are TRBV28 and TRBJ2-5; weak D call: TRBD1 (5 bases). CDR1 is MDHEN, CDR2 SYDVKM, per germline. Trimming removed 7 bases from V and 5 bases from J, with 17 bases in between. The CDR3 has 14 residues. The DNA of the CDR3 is TGTGCCAGCACGACTCGGGTAGGGGTGGAGACCCAGTACTTC. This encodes CASTTRVGVETQYF.

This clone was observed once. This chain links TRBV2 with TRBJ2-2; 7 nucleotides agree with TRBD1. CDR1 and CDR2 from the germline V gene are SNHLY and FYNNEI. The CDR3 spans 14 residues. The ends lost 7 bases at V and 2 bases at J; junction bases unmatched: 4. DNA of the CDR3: TGTGCCAGCAACAGGGGAATTAACACCGGGGAGCTGTTTTTT. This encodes CASNRGINTGELFF.

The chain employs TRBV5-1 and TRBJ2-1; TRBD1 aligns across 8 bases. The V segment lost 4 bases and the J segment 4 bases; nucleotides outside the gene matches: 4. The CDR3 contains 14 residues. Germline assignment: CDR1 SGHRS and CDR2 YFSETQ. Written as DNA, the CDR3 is TGCGCCAGCAGCCAGGGGGCCCAGTACAATGAGCAGTTCTTC. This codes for CASSQGAQYNEQFF.

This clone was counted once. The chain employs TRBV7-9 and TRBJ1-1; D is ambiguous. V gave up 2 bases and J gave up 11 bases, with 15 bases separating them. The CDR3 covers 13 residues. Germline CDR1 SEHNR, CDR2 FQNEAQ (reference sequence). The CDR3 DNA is TGTGCCAGCAGCTTACCGGAGACCCCCCGGGCTTTCTTT. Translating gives CASSLPETPRAFF.

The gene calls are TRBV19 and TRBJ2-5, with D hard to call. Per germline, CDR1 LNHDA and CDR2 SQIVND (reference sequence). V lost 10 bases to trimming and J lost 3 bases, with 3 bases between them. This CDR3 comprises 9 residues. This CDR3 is CATKETQYF. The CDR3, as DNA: TGTGCCACAAAAGAGACCCAGTACTTC.